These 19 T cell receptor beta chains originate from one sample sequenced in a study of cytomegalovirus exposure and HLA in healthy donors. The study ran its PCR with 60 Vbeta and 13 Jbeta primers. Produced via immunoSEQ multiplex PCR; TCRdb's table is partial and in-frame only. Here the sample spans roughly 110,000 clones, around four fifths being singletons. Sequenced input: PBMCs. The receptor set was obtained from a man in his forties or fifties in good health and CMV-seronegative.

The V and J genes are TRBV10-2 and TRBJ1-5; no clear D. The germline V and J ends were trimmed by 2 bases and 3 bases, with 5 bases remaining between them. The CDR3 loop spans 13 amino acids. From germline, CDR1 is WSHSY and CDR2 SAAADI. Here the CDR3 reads CASSENNNQPQHF. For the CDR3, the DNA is TGCGCCAGCAGTGAGAACAACAATCAGCCCCAGCATTTT.

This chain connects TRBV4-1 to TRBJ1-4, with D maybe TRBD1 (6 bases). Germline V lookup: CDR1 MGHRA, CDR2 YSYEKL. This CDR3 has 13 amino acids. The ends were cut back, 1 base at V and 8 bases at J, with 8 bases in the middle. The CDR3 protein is CASSQVRGEKLFF. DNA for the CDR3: TGCGCCAGCAGCCAAGTCAGGGGCGAAAAACTGTTTTTT.

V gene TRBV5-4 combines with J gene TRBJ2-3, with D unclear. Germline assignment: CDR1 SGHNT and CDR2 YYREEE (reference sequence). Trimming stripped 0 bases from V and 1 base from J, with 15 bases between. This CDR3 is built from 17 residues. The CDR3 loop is CASSLVRVHPGTDTQYF. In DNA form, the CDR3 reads TGTGCCAGCAGCTTGGTGCGTGTGCATCCCGGCACAGATACGCAGTATTTT. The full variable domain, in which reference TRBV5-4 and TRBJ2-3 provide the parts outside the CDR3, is ETGVTQSPTHLIKTRGQQVTLRCSSQSGHNTVSWYQQALGQGPQFIFQYYREEENGRGNFPPRFSGLQFPNYSSELNVNALELDDSALYLCASSLVRVHPGTDTQYFGPGTRLTVL.

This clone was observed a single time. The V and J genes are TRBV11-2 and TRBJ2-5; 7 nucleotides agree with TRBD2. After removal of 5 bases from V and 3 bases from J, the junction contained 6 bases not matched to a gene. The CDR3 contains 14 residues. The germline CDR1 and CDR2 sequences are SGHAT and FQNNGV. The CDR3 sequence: CASSERAGKETQYF. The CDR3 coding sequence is TGTGCCAGCAGCGAACGAGCGGGGAAAGAGACCCAGTACTTC.

This chain's CDR3 is CAIRGQRGNSGANVLTF. CDR3 DNA sequence: TGTGCCATCAGGGGGCAGCGGGGAAACTCTGGGGCCAACGTCCTGACTTTC. J is TRBJ2-6 and V is TRBV10-3; TRBD2 matches at 7 bases. This CDR3 has 17 residues. The junction had 8 bases not matched to a gene; V was cut back by 6 bases and J by 0 bases. CDR1 ENHRY and CDR2 SYGVKD come from the germline V gene.

CDR3 residues: CASSLGVPNTEAFF. In DNA form, the CDR3 reads TGTGCCAGCAGCCTCGGGGTTCCGAACACTGAAGCTTTCTTT. The chain carries TRBV5-5 and TRBJ1-1; the D is unclear. The V gene's germline CDR1 is SGHKS and CDR2 YYEKEE (reference sequence). This CDR3 region has 14 residues. V was pared by 4 bases and J by 1 base, with 11 bases between.

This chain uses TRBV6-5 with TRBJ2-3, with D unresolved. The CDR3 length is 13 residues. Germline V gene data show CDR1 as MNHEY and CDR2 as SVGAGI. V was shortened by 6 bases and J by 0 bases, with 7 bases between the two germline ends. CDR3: CASSSFSTDTQYF. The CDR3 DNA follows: TGTGCCAGCAGCTCTTTTAGCACAGATACGCAGTATTTT.

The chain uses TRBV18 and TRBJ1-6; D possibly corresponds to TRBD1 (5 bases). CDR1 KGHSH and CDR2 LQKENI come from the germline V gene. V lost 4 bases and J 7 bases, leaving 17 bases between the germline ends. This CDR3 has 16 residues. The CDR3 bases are TGTGCCAGCTCACGCAATGCGGAGACAGCCAATTCACCCCTCCACTTT. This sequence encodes CASSRNAETANSPLHF.

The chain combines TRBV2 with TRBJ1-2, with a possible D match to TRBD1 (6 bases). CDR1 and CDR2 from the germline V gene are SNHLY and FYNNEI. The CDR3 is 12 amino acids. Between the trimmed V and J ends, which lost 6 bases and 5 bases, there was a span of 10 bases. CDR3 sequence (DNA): TGTGCCAGCAGAGAACAGGGATATGGCTACACCTTC. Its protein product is CASREQGYGYTF. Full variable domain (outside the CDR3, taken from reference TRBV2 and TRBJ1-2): EPEVTQTPSHQVTQMGQEVILRCVPISNHLYFYWYRQILGQKVEFLVSFYNNEISEKSEIFDDQFSVERPDGSNFTLKIRSTKLEDSAMYFCASREQGYGYTFGSGTRLTVV.

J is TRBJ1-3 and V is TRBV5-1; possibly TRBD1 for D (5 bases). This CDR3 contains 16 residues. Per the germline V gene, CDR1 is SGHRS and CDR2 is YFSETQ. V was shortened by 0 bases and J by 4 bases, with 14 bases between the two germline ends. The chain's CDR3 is CASSLAPSGIGNTIYF. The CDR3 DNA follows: TGCGCCAGCAGCTTGGCCCCCTCAGGGATCGGAAACACCATATATTTT.

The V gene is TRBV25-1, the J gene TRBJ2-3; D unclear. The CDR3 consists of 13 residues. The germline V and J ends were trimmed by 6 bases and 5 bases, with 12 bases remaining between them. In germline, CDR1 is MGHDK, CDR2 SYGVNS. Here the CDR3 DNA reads TGTGCCAGCAGCTCCGAGCAAATAGATACGCAGTATTTT. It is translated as CASSSEQIDTQYF.

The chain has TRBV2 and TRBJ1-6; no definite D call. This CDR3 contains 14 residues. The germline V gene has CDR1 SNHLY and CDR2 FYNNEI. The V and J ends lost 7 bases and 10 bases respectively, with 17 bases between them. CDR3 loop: CASNLARRGSPLHF. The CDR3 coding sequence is TGTGCCAGCAACCTGGCCCGGCGAGGATCACCCCTCCACTTT. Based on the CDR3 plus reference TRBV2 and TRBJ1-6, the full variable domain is EPEVTQTPSHQVTQMGQEVILRCVPISNHLYFYWYRQILGQKVEFLVSFYNNEISEKSEIFDDQFSVERPDGSNFTLKIRSTKLEDSAMYFCASNLARRGSPLHFGNGTRLTVT.

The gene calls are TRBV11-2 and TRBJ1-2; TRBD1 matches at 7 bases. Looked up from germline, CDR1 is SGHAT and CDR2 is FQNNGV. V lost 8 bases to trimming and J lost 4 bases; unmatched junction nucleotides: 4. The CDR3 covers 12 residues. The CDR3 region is CASETGRYGYTF. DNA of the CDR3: TGTGCCAGCGAGACAGGGCGCTATGGCTACACCTTC.

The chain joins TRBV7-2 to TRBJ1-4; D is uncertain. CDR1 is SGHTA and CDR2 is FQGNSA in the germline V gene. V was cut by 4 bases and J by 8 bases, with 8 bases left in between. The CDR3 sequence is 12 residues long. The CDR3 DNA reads TGTGCCAGCAGCTCCACTAGGGAAAAACTGTTTTTT. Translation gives CASSSTREKLFF.

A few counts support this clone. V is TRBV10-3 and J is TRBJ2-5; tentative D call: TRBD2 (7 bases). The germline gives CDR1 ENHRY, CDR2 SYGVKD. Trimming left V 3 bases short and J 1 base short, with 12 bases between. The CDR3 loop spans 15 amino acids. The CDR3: CAISDRRGAQETQYF. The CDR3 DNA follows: TGTGCCATCAGTGATCGACGGGGGGCCCAAGAGACCCAGTACTTC.

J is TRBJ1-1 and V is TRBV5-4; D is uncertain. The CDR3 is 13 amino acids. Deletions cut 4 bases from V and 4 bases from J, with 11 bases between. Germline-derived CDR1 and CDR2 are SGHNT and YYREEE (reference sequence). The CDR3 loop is CASSPPRGTEAFF. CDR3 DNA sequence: TGTGCCAGCAGCCCACCGCGCGGCACTGAAGCTTTCTTT.

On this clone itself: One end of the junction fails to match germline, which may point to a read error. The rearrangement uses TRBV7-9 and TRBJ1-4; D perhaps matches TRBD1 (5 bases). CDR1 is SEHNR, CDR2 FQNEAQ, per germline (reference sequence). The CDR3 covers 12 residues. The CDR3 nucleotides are TGTTCCAGCAGCTTAACAGGTGAAAAACTGTTTTTT. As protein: CSSSLTGEKLFF.

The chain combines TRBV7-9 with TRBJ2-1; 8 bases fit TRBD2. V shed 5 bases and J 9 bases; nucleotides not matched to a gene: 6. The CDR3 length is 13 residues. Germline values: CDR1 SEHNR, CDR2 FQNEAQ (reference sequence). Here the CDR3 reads CASSPSGWGEQFF. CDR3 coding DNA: TGTGCCAGCAGCCCTAGCGGGTGGGGTGAGCAGTTCTTC.

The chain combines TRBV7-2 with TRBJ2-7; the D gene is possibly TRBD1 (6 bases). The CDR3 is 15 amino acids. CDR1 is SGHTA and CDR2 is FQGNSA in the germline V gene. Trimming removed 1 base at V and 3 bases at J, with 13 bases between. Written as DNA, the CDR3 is TGTGCCAGCAGCTTAGAGGACAGTTATGTCTACGAGCAGTACTTC. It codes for CASSLEDSYVYEQYF.